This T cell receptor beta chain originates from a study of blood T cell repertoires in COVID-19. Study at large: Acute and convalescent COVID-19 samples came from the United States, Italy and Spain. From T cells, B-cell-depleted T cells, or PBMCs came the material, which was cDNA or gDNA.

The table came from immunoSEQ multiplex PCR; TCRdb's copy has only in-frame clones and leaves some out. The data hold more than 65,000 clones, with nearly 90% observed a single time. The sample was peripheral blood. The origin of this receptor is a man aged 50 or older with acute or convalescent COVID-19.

The CDR3 loop is CASSYPLAAYQETQYF. The CDR3 nucleotides are TGTGCCAGCAGTTACCCACTAGCGGCGTACCAAGAGACCCAGTACTTC. V and J are TRBV6-2 or TRBV6-3 and TRBJ2-5; 8 bases match TRBD2. CDR3 length equals 16 residues. V gave up 2 bases and J gave up 0 bases; unmatched junction bases: 5. Looked up from germline, CDR1 is MNHEY and CDR2 is SVGEGT.